The 3 T cell receptor beta chains below come from one sample, sequenced in a study of T-cell memory formation after mild COVID-19. TCRdb ran MiXCR on the 5' RACE reads and lists one entry per CDR3 protein. This table holds 550,000 to 700,000 distinct CDR3 sequences, around a sixth found once. The sequencing input was PBMCs or a T cell subset sorted from them (not recorded which). The receptors stem from an adult woman who had mild COVID-19 (a few samples of this study predate the infection). Cell type and time point are not known.

The chain joins TRBV20-1 to TRBJ2-7; 7 bases align to TRBD2. The germline CDR1 and CDR2 sequences are DFQATT and SNEGSKA (reference sequence). The CDR3 has 16 amino acids. The V gene end was trimmed by 0 bases and the J gene end by 1 base; junction bases not matched to a gene: 9. The CDR3 loop reads CSARDWTPGGSYEQYF. CDR3 in DNA: TGCAGTGCTAGAGATTGGACACCGGGGGGTTCCTACGAGCAGTACTTC.

This clonotype has only a few counts. This chain uses TRBV29-1 with TRBJ1-5; the D gene is possibly TRBD1 (5 bases). Germline V gives CDR1 SQVTM, CDR2 ANQGSEA. V shed 2 bases and J shed 5 bases, with 13 bases lying between them. The CDR3 covers 14 residues. CDR3 region: CSVERMEGYQPQHF. CDR3 in DNA: TGCAGCGTTGAAAGGATGGAGGGGTATCAGCCCCAGCATTTT.

CDR3 sequence (DNA): TGTGCCAGCAGCCTTACAGAAAGCGGGGGGCTGTACAATGAGCAGTTCTTC. Residues: CASSLTESGGLYNEQFF. The gene calls are TRBV11-2 and TRBJ2-1, with 9 nucleotides matching TRBD2. Trimming removed 5 bases from V and 4 bases from J; junction bases left unmatched: 12. This CDR3 comprises 17 residues. The germline gives CDR1 SGHAT, CDR2 FQNNGV. Based on the CDR3 plus reference TRBV11-2 and TRBJ2-1, the full variable domain is EAGVAQSPRYKIIEKRQSVAFWCNPISGHATLYWYQQILGQGPKLLIQFQNNGVVDDSQLPKDRFSAERLKGVDSTLKIQPAKLEDSAVYLCASSLTESGGLYNEQFFGPGTRLTVL.